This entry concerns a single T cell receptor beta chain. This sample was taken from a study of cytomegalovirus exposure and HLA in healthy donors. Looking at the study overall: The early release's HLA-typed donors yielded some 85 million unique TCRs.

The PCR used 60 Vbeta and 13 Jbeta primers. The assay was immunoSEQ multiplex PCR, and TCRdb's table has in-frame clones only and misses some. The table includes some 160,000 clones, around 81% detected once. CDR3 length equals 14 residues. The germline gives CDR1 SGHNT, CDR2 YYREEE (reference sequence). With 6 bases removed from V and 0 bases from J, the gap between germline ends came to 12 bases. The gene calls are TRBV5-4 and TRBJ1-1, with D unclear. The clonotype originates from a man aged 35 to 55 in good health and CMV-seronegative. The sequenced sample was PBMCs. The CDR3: CASTLDLLNTEAFF. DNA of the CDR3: TGTGCCAGCACTCTGGACTTGTTGAACACTGAAGCTTTCTTT.